The 13 T cell receptor beta chains reported below all come from one sample, sequenced in a study of OX40 agonist ivuxolimab in advanced cancers. Produced via immunoSEQ multiplex PCR; TCRdb's table is partial and in-frame only. The repertoire holds over 40,000 clones, more than 70% seen once, with more than 20% in the top ten. This specimen consisted of CD4+ or CD8+ T cells sorted from blood, obtained in a trial of the OX40 agonist ivuxolimab. These receptors came from an adult with an advanced solid tumor such as melanoma, head and neck, liver or kidney cancer.

V is TRBV4-1 and J is TRBJ1-1; D not resolved. Germline V gene sequence: CDR1 MGHRA, CDR2 YSYEKL. The CDR3 consists of 15 residues. The ends were cut back, 1 base at V and 1 base at J, with 10 bases in the middle. In nucleotides, the CDR3 is TGCGCCAGCAGCCAAGGAAACAGTTGGAACACTGAAGCTTTCTTT. Amino acid sequence: CASSQGNSWNTEAFF.

V gene TRBV12-5 combines with J gene TRBJ2-3, with 8 nucleotides matching TRBD2. This CDR3 is 18 amino acids long. Losses at the gene ends were 0 bases for V and 3 bases for J; bases not matched to a gene: 11. Germline CDR1 reads LGHNT; CDR2 reads FRNRAP. The CDR3 DNA reads as TGTGCTAGTGGTTTGGTAAGGAGGGCGGGAGGAAGAACAGATACGCAGTATTTT. Amino acid sequence: CASGLVRRAGGRTDTQYF.

The chain has TRBV5-4 and TRBJ1-1; 11 positions agree with TRBD1. This CDR3 spans 14 amino acids. The V gene's germline CDR1 is SGHNT and CDR2 YYREEE (reference sequence). The V and J ends lost 4 bases and 4 bases, in that order; junction bases with no gene match: 3. CDR3 region: CASSAGTGGTEAFF. The DNA for the CDR3 is TGTGCCAGCAGCGCCGGGACAGGGGGCACTGAAGCTTTCTTT.

The V and J genes are TRBV27 and TRBJ2-7; the match to TRBD2 covers 7 bases. CDR1 is MNHEY and CDR2 is SMNVEV in the germline V gene (reference sequence). The J segment lost 2 bases and the V segment lost 4 bases, leaving 11 bases of the junction unmatched. The CDR3 spans 16 residues. CDR3 in amino acids: CASSSEGTSAAYEQYF. The CDR3 nucleotides are TGTGCCAGCAGTTCAGAGGGTACTAGCGCCGCCTACGAGCAGTACTTC.

The J gene is TRBJ2-3, the V gene TRBV4-1; weak D call: TRBD2 (5 bases). V was pared by 1 base and J by 0 bases, with 11 bases between. Germline CDR1 and CDR2: MGHRA and YSYEKL. The CDR3 has 16 residues. The CDR3 region is CASSQVIGGSTDTQYF. DNA of the CDR3: TGCGCCAGCAGCCAAGTCATCGGCGGGAGCACAGATACGCAGTATTTT.

The chain recombines TRBV5-6 with TRBJ1-1; no firm D call. Germline V CDR1 and CDR2: SGHDT, YYEEEE. Between the trimmed V and J ends, which lost 2 bases and 4 bases, there was a span of 6 bases. The CDR3 covers 12 residues. The DNA of the CDR3 is TGTGCCAGCAGCTTAGTCAGCACTGAAGCTTTCTTT. It translates to CASSLVSTEAFF.

V is TRBV2 and J is TRBJ2-3; TRBD2 matches 11 bases. With V trimmed by 8 bases and J by 2 bases, 3 bases remained unmatched. CDR3 size: 14 residues. Germline CDR1 reads SNHLY; CDR2 reads FYNNEI. CDR3 residues: CASRTSGLTDTQYF. The CDR3 DNA reads as TGTGCCAGCCGGACTAGCGGGCTCACAGATACGCAGTATTTT.

This chain connects TRBV28 to TRBJ2-1, with D perhaps matching TRBD2 (6 bases). Per the germline V gene, CDR1 is MDHEN and CDR2 is SYDVKM. V lost 5 bases, J lost 7 bases, and 18 bases lay in between. This CDR3 has 15 residues. The CDR3 loop reads CASSRLVMVGNEQFF. The CDR3 nucleotides read TGTGCCAGCAGTCGACTAGTAATGGTGGGGAATGAGCAGTTCTTC.

This clone appeared a few times. V usage is TRBV30 and J usage is TRBJ1-1; D unresolved. V shed 3 bases and J shed 7 bases, with 12 bases lying between them. The germline CDR1 and CDR2 sequences are GTSNPN and SVGIG (reference sequence). The CDR3 consists of 12 residues. The CDR3 nucleotides are TGTGCCTGGAGCGGATGGAAGGATGAAGCTTTCTTT. It codes for CAWSGWKDEAFF.

The chain has TRBV5-1 and TRBJ1-2; 9 bases align to TRBD1. CDR3 length: 16 amino acids. Per germline, CDR1 SGHRS and CDR2 YFSETQ. V dropped 4 bases and J dropped 0; count of bases not matched to a gene: 7. Here the CDR3 reads CASSQGDREANYGYTF. The CDR3, as DNA: TGCGCCAGCAGCCAAGGGGACAGGGAAGCTAACTATGGCTACACCTTC.

V is TRBV21-1 and J is TRBJ2-7. TRBV21-1 is described as a pseudogene. This CDR3 has 16 amino acids. CDR3 sequence reads: CASSKVGVGQSYEQYF. DNA for the CDR3: TGTGCCAGCAGCAAAGTGGGGGTAGGGCAATCCTACGAGCAGTACTTC.

V and J are TRBV7-9 and TRBJ2-7, with D unresolved. With 6 bases removed from V and 0 bases from J, the gap between germline ends came to 9 bases. The CDR3 consists of 13 residues. From germline, CDR1 is SEHNR and CDR2 FQNEAQ (reference sequence). This CDR3 reads CASRASSSYEQYF. In DNA, the CDR3 is TGTGCCAGCAGGGCGAGCAGCTCCTACGAGCAGTACTTC.

This sequence joins TRBV7-6 and TRBJ2-7; D is uncertain. The CDR3 is 13 amino acids. Germline V CDR1 and CDR2: SGHVS, FNYEAQ. V was shortened by 5 bases and J by 6 bases, with 14 bases between the two germline ends. Written as DNA, the CDR3 is TGTGCCAGCAGCCAGAAATGGCCACCCGAGCAGTACTTC. This sequence encodes CASSQKWPPEQYF.